This TCR beta chain appears in the sequencing data of a study of graft-versus-host responses after intestinal transplantation. Study as a whole: Among the recipients, transplants were multivisceral, liver-intestinal, or isolated intestinal. Anti-thymocyte globulin induction, then tacrolimus and steroids for about 3 years, went to all recipients.

Trimming pared 1 base from V and 0 bases from J, leaving 4 bases between. The V gene's germline CDR1 is KGHSH and CDR2 LQKENI. The CDR3 length is 14 residues. Study conclusions and caveats: Researchers found GvH clones in recipient marrow, and some showed up first in ileum or blood.

Here immunoSEQ multiplex PCR was the method, and the copy in TCRdb shows in-frame clones only, minus some. The data contain 50,000 or so clones, about 93% of them singletons. Of note for this clone: Its antigen is unknown.

Specimen: unstimulated CD4+ T cells sorted from spleen or lymph node cells, collected before transplant. The origin of this receptor is a human donor who was the organ donor for an intestinal transplant. This chain connects TRBV18 to TRBJ1-5; D is ambiguous. CDR3 in DNA: TGTGCCAGCTCACCACAATATAGCAATCAGCCCCAGCATTTT. This translates into CASSPQYSNQPQHF. The complete variable domain, with remaining parts taken from reference TRBV18 and TRBJ1-5, reads NAGVMQNPRHLVRRRGQEARLRCSPMKGHSHVYWYRQLPEEGLKFMVYLQKENIIDESGMPKERFSAEFPKEGPSILRIQQVVRGDSAAYFCASSPQYSNQPQHFGDGTRLSIL.